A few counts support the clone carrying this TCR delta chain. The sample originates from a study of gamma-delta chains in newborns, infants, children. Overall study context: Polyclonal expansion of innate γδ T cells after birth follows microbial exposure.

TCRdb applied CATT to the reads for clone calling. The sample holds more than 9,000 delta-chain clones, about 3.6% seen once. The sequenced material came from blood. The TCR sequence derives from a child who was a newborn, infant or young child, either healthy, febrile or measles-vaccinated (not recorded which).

DNA for the CDR3: TGTGCTCTTCTCCTCCCGTGGGCTGGGGGATACCGGGACACCGATAAACTCATCTTT. It encodes CALLLPWAGGYRDTDKLIF. The chain couples TRDV1 to TRDJ1, with 11 bases matching TRDD3. Per the germline V gene, CDR1 is TSWWSYY and CDR2 is QGS. The CDR3 has 19 residues. Trimming took 8 bases from V and 0 from J; bases not matched to a gene: 17.